This T cell receptor beta chain was identified in a study of cytomegalovirus exposure and HLA in healthy donors. Whole-study findings and limits: Solely CMV serostatus was available to characterize immune exposure.

The PCR contained 60 Vbeta and 13 Jbeta primers. Produced via immunoSEQ multiplex PCR; TCRdb's table is partial and in-frame only. The repertoire table contains 150,000 to 200,000 clones. The CDR3 is 18 amino acids. V was pared by 4 bases and J by 2 bases, with 24 bases between. Germline V lookup: CDR1 MGHRA, CDR2 YSYEKL. A note on this clone: Its antigen is unknown.

The chain recombines TRBV4-1 with TRBJ2-7, with D possibly being TRBD1 (5 bases). This sequence was found in a woman aged 18-35 years in good health and CMV-seropositive. The sequenced material came from PBMCs. The CDR3 nucleotides are TGCGCCAGCAGCCCCTGGGGCGCCCTCGGGTTCGACGCCTACGAGCAGTACTTC. Its translation: CASSPWGALGFDAYEQYF.